This T cell receptor (beta chain) was identified in a study of shared clonotypes between healthy human individuals. Study-wide background: Each donor's CD4 naive and CD4 memory cells filled three plates apiece, CD8 naive two, and CD8 memory one. Whole-study results and caveats: As a rule, naive subsets had a larger estimated richness than memory subsets.

Naivety among CD8 cells was defined by CD45RO negativity and positive CCR7 selection, thereby excluding terminally differentiated effector memory CD45RA+ cells. Trimming took 4 bases from V and 1 from J, leaving 16 bases between them. This CDR3 has 16 residues. Germline V gene lookup returns CDR1 SEHNR and CDR2 FQNEAQ (reference sequence). When replicate PCRs were run on sorted subsets, they used 150 to 200 ng DNA, about 30,000 T cell genomes. TCRdb's copy holds only in-frame clones and misses some; the assay was immunoSEQ multiplex PCR. The profile shows just over 2,000,000 clones, about 95% of them singletons. Note on this clone: What it binds is not known.

The sequenced sample consisted of naive CD8+ T cells sorted from blood. This TCR derives from a man aged 18 to 30 in good health. J is TRBJ1-1 and V is TRBV7-9; D might be TRBD1 (6 bases). The CDR3 is CASSSSSPGANTEAFF. The DNA of the CDR3 is TGTGCCAGCAGCTCAAGCAGTCCAGGGGCGAACACTGAAGCTTTCTTT.